This T cell receptor (beta chain) emerged from a study of shared clonotypes between healthy human individuals. Assay: immunoSEQ multiplex PCR; the TCRdb copy retains only in-frame clones and omits some. The repertoire holds approximately 710,000 clones, 90% seen once, with about 33% in the top ten. The donor cohort consisted entirely of Caucasian adults residing in Nashville, Tennessee. Study-wide findings and caveats: Deeper or shallower sequencing was expected to change how clonotypes are shared among donors.

This CDR3 spans 20 amino acids. Between the trimmed V and J ends, which lost 5 bases and 3 bases, there was a span of 28 bases. Germline V gene data show CDR1 as MDHEN and CDR2 as SYDVKM. With regard to this clone: Its antigen is unknown.

This TCR was recovered from a man aged 18 to 30 in good health. Some clones in this sample may be carry-over from other donors' samples. The rearrangement joins TRBV28 to TRBJ2-2; possibly TRBD2 for D (6 bases). The sequenced sample consisted of memory CD8+ T cells from PBMCs. The subset: CD45RO+ cells pooled with CCR7-negative TemRA cells. The CDR3 bases are TGTGCCAGCAGTGCGCGAAGGGGAGGATTAGGGAGCGGATACACCGGGGAGCTGTTTTTT. Its translation: CASSARRGGLGSGYTGELFF.